This TCR beta chain was profiled in a study of T-cell reconstitution after alpha-beta-depleted transplantation in children. The authors prepared the TCRbeta library with unique molecular identifiers. TCRdb reanalysed the PCR reads using MiXCR and keeps one entry per CDR3 protein. There are about 580,000 distinct CDR3 sequences in the sample; 20% to 25% occur only once, and 11% to 15% lies in the top ten. V shed 5 bases, J shed 3 bases, and the junction held 10 bases outside the gene matches. The length of the CDR3 is 16 residues. Germline V CDR1 and CDR2: SGHRS, YFSETQ. The specimen comprised PBMCs, mostly from graft donor cells, sampled 360 days after TCRalphabeta/CD19-depleted stem cell transplant. The V and J genes are TRBV5-1 and TRBJ2-7, with 11 bases matching TRBD1. The TCR was taken from a boy under three years old who had a stem cell transplant for acute myeloid leukemia, so the T cells may come from the graft donor. The CDR3 reads CASSQPAGTGGYEQYF. CDR3 DNA: TGCGCCAGCAGTCAGCCAGCCGGGACAGGGGGCTACGAGCAGTACTTC.